The following is a TCR beta chain sequence with its context. The primer mix had 60 Vbeta and 13 Jbeta primers. Assay: immunoSEQ multiplex PCR; the TCRdb copy retains only in-frame clones and omits some. The sample's table shows about 54,000 clones. The data stem from a study of cytomegalovirus exposure and HLA in healthy donors. Input material: PBMCs. The receptor's source is a woman in her forties in good health and CMV-seronegative.

CDR3 bases: TGTGCCAGCTCGATAGCCGGGACAGGGAAAGAGACCCAGTACTTC. Translated: CASSIAGTGKETQYF. J is TRBJ2-5 and V is TRBV18, with 9 bases fitting TRBD1. Germline V gene sequence: CDR1 KGHSH, CDR2 LQKENI. J gave up 3 bases and V 6 bases, and 8 bases lay outside the gene matches. The CDR3 covers 15 residues.